These 5 T cell receptor beta chains share one sample of origin, sequenced in a study of T cells in localized non-small cell lung cancer. The assay was immunoSEQ multiplex PCR, and TCRdb's table has in-frame clones only and misses some. Found here are tens of thousands of clones, 91% of them singletons; the top ten hold roughly 4.1%. The sample was peripheral blood, taken before any cancer treatment. Source of these receptors: a female donor older than 55 with stage II squamous cell lung carcinoma.

V usage is TRBV29-1 and J usage is TRBJ1-2; D is undetermined. The CDR3 consists of 15 residues. V was shortened by 0 bases and J by 5 bases, with 16 bases between the two germline ends. The germline V gene encodes CDR1 SQVTM and CDR2 ANQGSEA. Here the CDR3 reads CSVEDLLEWPYGYTF. Written as DNA, the CDR3 is TGCAGCGTTGAAGATCTGTTAGAGTGGCCTTATGGCTACACCTTC.

CDR3 sequence reads: CASSQGGAVTDTQYF. In DNA form, the CDR3 reads TGCGCCAGCAGCCAGGGGGGGGCCGTCACAGATACGCAGTATTTT. The chain combines TRBV4-3 with TRBJ2-3, with D maybe TRBD2 (7 bases). The ends were cut back, 3 bases at V and 2 bases at J, with 12 bases in the middle. The CDR3 sequence is 15 residues long. The germline gives CDR1 LGHNA, CDR2 YSLEER.

The chain links TRBV5-4 to TRBJ1-2, with 7 positions matching TRBD1. CDR3 length: 13 amino acids. V gave up 4 bases and J gave up 3 bases; unmatched junction bases: 3. Per germline, CDR1 SGHNT and CDR2 YYREEE (reference sequence). The CDR3, as DNA: TGTGCCAGCAGCACCGGACAGGACTATGGCTACACCTTC. Protein product: CASSTGQDYGYTF. Drawing the rest from reference TRBV5-4 and TRBJ1-2, the complete variable domain is ETGVTQSPTHLIKTRGQQVTLRCSSQSGHNTVSWYQQALGQGPQFIFQYYREEENGRGNFPPRFSGLQFPNYSSELNVNALELDDSALYLCASSTGQDYGYTFGSGTRLTVV.

This clone was seen a single time. CDR3 sequence reads: CASSALRGMNTEAFF. CDR3 bases: TGTGCCAGCAGCGCCCTGAGGGGGATGAACACTGAAGCTTTCTTT. The rearrangement uses TRBV9 and TRBJ1-1; D is possibly TRBD1 (6 bases). The CDR3 totals 15 residues. The V gene's germline CDR1 is SGDLS and CDR2 YYNGEE. Trimming pared 3 bases from V and 0 bases from J, leaving 12 bases between. The whole variable domain, filled in from reference TRBV9 and TRBJ1-1, reads DSGVTQTPKHLITATGQRVTLRCSPRSGDLSVYWYQQSLDQGLQFLIQYYNGEERAKGNILERFSAQQFPDLHSELNLSSLELGDSALYFCASSALRGMNTEAFFGQGTRLTVV.

V gene TRBV6-6 combines with J gene TRBJ2-7, with 9 bases lining up with TRBD2. Germline V gene lookup returns CDR1 MNHNY and CDR2 SVGAGI (reference sequence). V lost 2 bases, J lost 3 bases, and 5 bases stayed unmatched. This CDR3 spans 15 amino acids. The CDR3 region is CASSYRVAGDYEQYF. DNA of the CDR3: TGTGCCAGCAGTTACCGGGTAGCGGGGGACTACGAGCAGTACTTC.